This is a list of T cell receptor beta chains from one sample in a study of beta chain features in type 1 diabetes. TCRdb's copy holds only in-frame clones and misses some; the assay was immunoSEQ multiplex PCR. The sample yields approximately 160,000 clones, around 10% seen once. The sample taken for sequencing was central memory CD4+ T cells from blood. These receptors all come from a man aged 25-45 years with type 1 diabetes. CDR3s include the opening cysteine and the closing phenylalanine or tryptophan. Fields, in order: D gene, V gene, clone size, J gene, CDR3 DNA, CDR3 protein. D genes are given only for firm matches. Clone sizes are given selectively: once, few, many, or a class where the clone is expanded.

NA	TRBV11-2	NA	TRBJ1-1	TGTGCCAGCAGCTTAGCCATGAACACTGAAGCTTTCTTT	CASSLAMNTEAFF
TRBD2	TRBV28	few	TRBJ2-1	TGTGCCAGCAGTACAGCGGGAGAGTCCTACAATGAGCAGTTCTTC	CASSTAGESYNEQFF
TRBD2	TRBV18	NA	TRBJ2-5	TGTGCCAGCTCACCATGGGCGGGAGTACGGGAGACCCAGTACTTC	CASSPWAGVRETQYF
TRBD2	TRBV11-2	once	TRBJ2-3	TGTGCCAGCAGCCCCACTAGCGGGTTATATACGCAGTATTTT	CASSPTSGLYTQYF
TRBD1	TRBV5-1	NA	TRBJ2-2	TGCGCCAGCAGCCAAGGGACAGGCACCGGGGAGCTGTTTTTT	CASSQGTGTGELFF
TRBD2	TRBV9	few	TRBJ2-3	TGTGCCAGCAGCGTAGGACTAGCGGGCGCAGATACGCAGTATTTT	CASSVGLAGADTQYF
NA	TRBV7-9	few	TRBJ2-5	TGTGCCAGCAGCTCGCAAGAGACCCAGTACTTC	CASSSQETQYF
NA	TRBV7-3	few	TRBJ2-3	TGTGCCAGCAGCGGCAGCACAGATACGCAGTATTTT	CASSGSTDTQYF
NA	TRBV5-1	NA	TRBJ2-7	TGCGCCAGCAGCCCCGGGCACAGGGTGGACGAGCAGTACTTC	CASSPGHRVDEQYF
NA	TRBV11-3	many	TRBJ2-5	TGTGCCAGCAGCACAGGGATGAGGGAGACCCAGTACTTC	CASSTGMRETQYF
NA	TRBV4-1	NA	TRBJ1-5	TGCGCCAGCAGCCACCGACACGATGGTTATAGCAATCAGCCCCAGCATTTT	CASSHRHDGYSNQPQHF
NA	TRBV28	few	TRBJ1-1	TGTGCCACAACCTCCTCGAGGACTGAAGCTTTCTTT	CATTSSRTEAFF
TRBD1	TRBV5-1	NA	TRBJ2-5	TGCGCCAGCAGCGTGGGACAGGGCAGCGAGACCCAGTACTTC	CASSVGQGSETQYF
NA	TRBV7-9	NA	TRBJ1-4	TGTGCCAGCAGCTTTACAGGGAGAGCAACTAATGAAAAACTGTTTTTT	CASSFTGRATNEKLFF
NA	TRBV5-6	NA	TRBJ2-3	TGTGCCACCACGGGGGTCGGGAGTTACACAGATACGCAGTATTTT	CATTGVGSYTDTQYF
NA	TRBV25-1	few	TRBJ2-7	TGTGCCAGCAGTCAGAGACAGGTATCTTGCTACGAGCAGTACTTC	CASSQRQVSCYEQYF
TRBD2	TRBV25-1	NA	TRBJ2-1	TGTGCCAGCAGTGAATACTTGGGGGGGAGGAATGAGCAGTTCTTC	CASSEYLGGRNEQFF
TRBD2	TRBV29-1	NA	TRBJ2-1	TGCAGCGTTCGGGGTAGTAGCGGGAGAAGGAATGAGCAGTTCTTC	CSVRGSSGRRNEQFF
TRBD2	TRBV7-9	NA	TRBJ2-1	TGTGCCAGCAGCCCGGGACTAGCTTGGGTTGAGCAGTTCTTC	CASSPGLAWVEQFF
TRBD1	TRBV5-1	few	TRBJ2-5	TGCGCCAGCAGCTCGACAGGGGAAGAGACCCAGTACTTC	CASSSTGEETQYF
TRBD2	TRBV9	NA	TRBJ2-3	TGTGCCAGCAGCGTAGCTGTTTCTGCGGGGGCAGATACGCAGTATTTT	CASSVAVSAGADTQYF
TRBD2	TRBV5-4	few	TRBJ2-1	TGTGCCAGCAGCCTAGCCGGGACTAGCTCCTACAATGAGCAGTTCTTC	CASSLAGTSSYNEQFF
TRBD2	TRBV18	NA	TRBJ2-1	TGTGCCAGCTCACTAGCGGGAGCGAGGGACAATGAGCAGTTCTTC	CASSLAGARDNEQFF
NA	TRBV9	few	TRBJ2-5	TGTGCCAGCAGCGTAGGGTTCTCGGACTCCCAAGAGACCCAGTACTTC	CASSVGFSDSQETQYF
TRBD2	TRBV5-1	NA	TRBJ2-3	TGCGCCAGCAGCGTGGGACTAGCGGGCCCCACAGATACGCAGTATTTT	CASSVGLAGPTDTQYF
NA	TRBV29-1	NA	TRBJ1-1	TGCAGCGTCACCGACGGGTACACTGAAGCTTTCTTT	CSVTDGYTEAFF
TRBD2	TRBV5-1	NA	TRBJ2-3	TGCGCCAGCAGCCCGGGACTAGAAGGCACAGATACGCAGTATTTT	CASSPGLEGTDTQYF
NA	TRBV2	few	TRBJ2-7	TGTGCCAGCAGTTTAAAGGGGCCCTGGGGCTTC	CASSLKGPWGF
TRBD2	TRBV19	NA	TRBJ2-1	TGTGCCAGTAGCCGTAGGACTAGCGGGGGCAATGAGCAGTTCTTC	CASSRRTSGGNEQFF
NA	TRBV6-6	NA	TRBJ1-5	TGTGCCAGCATCTTGCAGGGAGGTGGCAATCAGCCCCAGCATTTT	CASILQGGGNQPQHF
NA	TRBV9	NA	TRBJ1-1	TGTGCCAGCAGCGTAGAGGGGGAAGGGAAGACTGAAGCTTTCTTT	CASSVEGEGKTEAFF
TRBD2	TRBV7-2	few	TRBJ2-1	TGTGCCAGCAGCCCAGCGACTAGCGGGGTTGAGCAGTTCTTC	CASSPATSGVEQFF
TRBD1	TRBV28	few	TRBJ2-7	TGTGCCAGCAGTTCCGGACAGGATTACGAGCAGTACTTC	CASSSGQDYEQYF
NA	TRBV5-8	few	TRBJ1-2	TGTGCCAGCAGCTTGGCTTTCCTTCCGGGCTACACCTTC	CASSLAFLPGYTF
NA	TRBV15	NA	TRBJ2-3	TGTGCCACCAGCAGAGCCGGAGTGCCAGATACGCAGTATTTT	CATSRAGVPDTQYF
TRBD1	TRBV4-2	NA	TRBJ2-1	TGTGCCAGCAGCCCCCGAGGGACAGGGGGGGCCATTGAGCAGTTCTTC	CASSPRGTGGAIEQFF
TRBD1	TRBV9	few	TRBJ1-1	TGTGCCAGCAGCGTGGGACAGACGACTGAAGCTTTCTTT	CASSVGQTTEAFF
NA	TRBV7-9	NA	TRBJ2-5	TGTGCCAGCAGCTTAGAGGGGGTGCAGTACTTC	CASSLEGVQYF
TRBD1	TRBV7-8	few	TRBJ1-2	TGTGCCAGCAGCTTACGACAGGGCCGAAGTGGCTACACCTTC	CASSLRQGRSGYTF
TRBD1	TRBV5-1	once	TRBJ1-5	TGCGCCAGCAGCCAATCGGGACAGATTTATCAGCCCCAGCATTTT	CASSQSGQIYQPQHF
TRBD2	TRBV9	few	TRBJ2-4	TGTGCCAGCAGCGAGGGGAGGGCCGGGACCAAAAACATTCAGTACTTC	CASSEGRAGTKNIQYF
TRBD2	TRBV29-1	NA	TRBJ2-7	TGCAGCGCTACCCTTGGACTAGCGGGAGCCTACGAGCAGTACTTC	CSATLGLAGAYEQYF
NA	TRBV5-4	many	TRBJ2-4	TGTGCCAGCAGGAAACAGGGTGGCGACATTCAGTACTTC	CASRKQGGDIQYF
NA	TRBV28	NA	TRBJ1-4	TGTGCCAGCAGTTTACGGGAAAAACTGTTTTTT	CASSLREKLFF
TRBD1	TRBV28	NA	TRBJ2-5	TGTGCCAGCAGTTCCGGGACAGGGAAGGAGACCCAGTACTTC	CASSSGTGKETQYF
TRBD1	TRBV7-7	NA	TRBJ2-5	TGTGCCAGCAGCAAACAGGGGGCGTCCCAAGAGACCCAGTACTTC	CASSKQGASQETQYF
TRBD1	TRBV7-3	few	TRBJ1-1	TGTGCCAGCAGCGTCGGACAGGGGGCTTCTGAAGCTTTCTTT	CASSVGQGASEAFF
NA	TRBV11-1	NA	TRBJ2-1	TGTGCCAGCAGCCTAGACAGGAACAATGAGCAGTTCTTC	CASSLDRNNEQFF
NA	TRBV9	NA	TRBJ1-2	TGTGCCAGCAGCCGTGACTCGGAACGTGGCTACACCTTC	CASSRDSERGYTF
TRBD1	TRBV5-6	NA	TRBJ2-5	TGTGCCAGCAGCTTGGAACTGGACAGGGGGGAGACCCAGTACTTC	CASSLELDRGETQYF
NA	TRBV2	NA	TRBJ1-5	TGTGCCAGCAGTGAACGGTGGAGACAGCCCCAGCATTTT	CASSERWRQPQHF
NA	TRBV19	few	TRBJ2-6	TGTGCCAGTAGTCTTCAGGGGTCGAGATACTCTGGGGCCAACGTCCTGACTTTC	CASSLQGSRYSGANVLTF
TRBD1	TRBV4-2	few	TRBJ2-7	TGTGCCAGCAGCCAAGATCCGGGACAGCCCTACGAGCAGTACTTC	CASSQDPGQPYEQYF
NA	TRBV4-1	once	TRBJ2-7	TGCGCCAGCAGCCAAGATCGGGAAGGGAGCTACGAGCAGTACTTC	CASSQDREGSYEQYF